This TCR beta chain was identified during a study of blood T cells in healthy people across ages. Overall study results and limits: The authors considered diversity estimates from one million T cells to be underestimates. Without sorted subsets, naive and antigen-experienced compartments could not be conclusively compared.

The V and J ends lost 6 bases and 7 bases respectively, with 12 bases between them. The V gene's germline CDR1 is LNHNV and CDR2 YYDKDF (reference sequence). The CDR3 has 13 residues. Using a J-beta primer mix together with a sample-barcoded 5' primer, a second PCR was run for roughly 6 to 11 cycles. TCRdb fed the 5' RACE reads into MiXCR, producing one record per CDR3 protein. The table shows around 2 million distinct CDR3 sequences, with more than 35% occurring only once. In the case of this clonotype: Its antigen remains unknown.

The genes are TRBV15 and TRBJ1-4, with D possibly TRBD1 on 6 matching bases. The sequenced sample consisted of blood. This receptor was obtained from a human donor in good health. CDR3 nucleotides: TGTGCCACCAGTAGAACAGGGCTTGAAAAACTGTTTTTT. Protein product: CATSRTGLEKLFF.